This TCR beta chain was captured by sequencing in a study of blood T cell repertoires in COVID-19 (dated by TCRdb to about 2020). Notes on the research overall: Samples from collaborators originated in the United States, Italy and Spain and spanned both the acute and convalescent phases of COVID-19. Subjects who had been exposed to COVID-19, were actively infected with it, or had recovered from it provided the deeply sampled blood TCRbeta repertoires that made up the dataset. Where available, HLA class I and class II types were taken from metadata supplied by the sample provider and were not determined by assay-based typing. The prospective study material was composed of cDNA or gDNA derived from T cells, B-cell-depleted T cells, or PBMCs. A de-identified subject ID, COVID-19 status, age in years and sex were almost always included in the sample metadata. A freely available public database, intended as a resource for researchers studying the immune response to SARS-CoV-2, is where the repertoires were released. The samples were drawn from two sources: the first 160 participants of the ongoing ImmuneRACE study, and 950 to 1,500 subjects contributed by 6 global collaborators. Overall study results and their limits: Clinical and demographic metadata were provided uncurated, with the amount varying by source and participant.

CDR1 and CDR2 were assigned from the germline V gene (reference sequence) as GTSNPN and SVGIG. The CDR3 sequence holds 16 residues, the cysteine and phenylalanine included. CDR3 DNA is the only sequence kept; it has 48 bases, read in frame from the first base. V loses 5 bases of germline sequence and J loses 2 bases, and the interval between the two ends is 22 bases. Collaborating institutions collected whole blood in K2EDTA tubes following their own protocols. For TCRbeta analysis, collaborators shipped samples as frozen whole blood, isolated PBMCs, or DNA extracted from either of those sample types. TCRbeta CDR3 regions were amplified from genomic DNA using the immunoSEQ Assay, a bias-controlled multiplex PCR. Per the source publication's procedure: Within the assay, amplification of reference gene primers was used to estimate how many nucleated cells each sample contained. To quantify the absolute abundance of each unique TCRbeta CDR3 rearrangement, sequence reads were collapsed and filtered. Productive Simpson clonality was computed per sample as the square root of Simpson's diversity index over productive rearrangements. TCRdb limited this immuneACCESS table to in-frame rearrangements with V and J called. A share of clones is missing; checked studies link under half to unresolved V genes, and the rest is unexplained. V, J and clone size are taken as reported in that table, and D and trimming were inferred from the DNA itself. The sample table shows some 170,000 clones, and more than 80% are seen once. The ten biggest clones cover roughly 8.2% of the sample.

On this clone itself: Its antigen target is currently unknown. No qualities accompany the bases; no much larger clone lies one base away.

The rearrangement joined TRBV30 to TRBJ2-7; a weak D assignment points to TRBD1 (6 bases agree). This TCR was sampled from a woman aged 60 to 75 with acute or convalescent COVID-19. Sequencing input: peripheral blood. This receptor has the CDR3 CAWGFKRTGRPYEQYF. The DNA sequence follows: TGTGCCTGGGGTTTTAAAAGAACAGGGCGTCCCTACGAGCAGTACTTC.